The 11 T cell receptor beta chains in this list originate from one sample, sequenced in a study of T-cell reconstitution after alpha-beta-depleted transplantation in children. Molecular barcoding with unique molecular identifiers was used for the TCRbeta library. TCRdb re-analysed the PCR reads in MiXCR, keeping a single row per CDR3 protein. Here the sample spans around 410,000 distinct CDR3 sequences, about a tenth being singletons. This material consisted of PBMCs from the stem cell graft donor, taken from the stem cell graft. All receptors derive from a human donor who donated a stem cell graft to a child with acute myeloid leukemia.

This chain uses TRBV6-5 with TRBJ1-1; D is undetermined. This CDR3 contains 14 residues. Per germline, CDR1 MNHEY and CDR2 SVGAGI. The V end was cut by 2 bases, the J end by 2 bases, with 9 bases between. The CDR3 coding sequence is TGTGCCAGCAGTTACGAACGGAAAAACACTGAAGCTTTCTTT. It codes for CASSYERKNTEAFF.

This clonotype was seen ten or more times. The chain joins TRBV10-3 to TRBJ2-7; D perhaps matches TRBD1 (5 bases). This CDR3 comprises 13 residues. V was shortened by 6 bases and J by 3 bases, with 12 bases between the two germline ends. Germline V CDR1 and CDR2: ENHRY, SYGVKD. CDR3 DNA: TGTGCCATCAGACCCGGACAAAACTACGAGCAGTACTTC. Protein sequence: CAIRPGQNYEQYF.

CDR3 in amino acids: CASSLAGSRNQPQHF. CDR3 sequence (DNA): TGCGCCAGCAGCTTGGCGGGCAGTAGAAATCAGCCCCAGCATTTT. The chain is built from TRBV5-1 and TRBJ1-5; D gene ambiguous. Per the germline V gene, CDR1 is SGHRS and CDR2 is YFSETQ. This CDR3 has 15 amino acids. Trimming pared 0 bases from V and 4 bases from J, leaving 11 bases between.

The sample holds a few counts of this clonotype. CDR3 residues: CASSFAGGIPEAFF. CDR3 in DNA: TGTGCCAGCAGCTTCGCAGGGGGAATCCCTGAAGCTTTCTTT. V gene TRBV7-9 combines with J gene TRBJ1-1; 7 bases map to TRBD1. There are 14 residues in the CDR3. Germline CDR1 and CDR2: SEHNR and FQNEAQ (reference sequence). With 3 bases clipped from V and 6 bases from J, the junction kept 7 bases outside the gene matches.

The sample holds a few counts of this clonotype. This chain links TRBV20-1 with TRBJ2-3; TRBD2 aligns across 9 bases. V was pared by 3 bases and J by 3 bases, with 16 bases of the junction left unmatched. CDR1 DFQATT and CDR2 SNEGSKA come from the germline V gene (reference sequence). The CDR3 totals 18 residues. The CDR3 coding sequence is TGCAGTGCTAGTGTTACCACCTCCGGGACTAGCAGGACAGATACGCAGTATTTT. Translating gives CSASVTTSGTSRTDTQYF.

The chain carries TRBV20-1 and TRBJ2-5; the D gene could be TRBD1 or TRBD2 (5 bases each). This CDR3 contains 15 residues. The germline V and J ends were trimmed by 7 bases and 4 bases, with 22 bases remaining between them. CDR1 and CDR2 from the germline V gene are DFQATT and SNEGSKA (reference sequence). The CDR3 reads CSVPLSGSRLETQYF. The CDR3 nucleotides read TGCAGTGTTCCGCTCTCAGGGAGTCGGCTAGAGACCCAGTACTTC.

The sample holds a few counts of this clonotype. The V call is TRBV20-1, the J call TRBJ2-1; TRBD2 agrees at 12 bases. CDR3 length equals 17 residues. CDR1 DFQATT and CDR2 SNEGSKA come from the germline V gene (reference sequence). Germline trimming cut 0 bases from V and 3 bases from J; bases unmatched to any gene: 6. The CDR3 bases are TGCAGTGCTAGAGATTTAGGGGGACTAGCGGGCTACAATGAGCAGTTCTTC. Translating it yields CSARDLGGLAGYNEQFF.

The chain couples TRBV20-1 to TRBJ1-1; possible D gene TRBD1, 5 bases. The germline V gene encodes CDR1 DFQATT and CDR2 SNEGSKA (reference sequence). The length of the CDR3 is 13 residues. V was clipped by 6 bases and J by 7 bases, with 18 bases between them. The CDR3 DNA follows: TGCAGTGCCAGAAAAGTAGGGGCAGGTGAAGCTTTCTTT. Encoded protein: CSARKVGAGEAFF.

V gene TRBV30 combines with J gene TRBJ2-1; D is ambiguous. The V gene lost 3 bases and the J gene lost 2 bases, with 14 bases spanning the gap. Per germline, CDR1 GTSNPN and CDR2 SVGIG (reference sequence). The CDR3 length is 15 residues. The CDR3 loop reads CAWSGAQHPYNEQFF. The CDR3 nucleotides are TGTGCCTGGAGCGGAGCCCAGCACCCCTACAATGAGCAGTTCTTC.

The V gene is TRBV27, the J gene TRBJ2-7; TRBD2 matches at 8 bases. The germline gives CDR1 MNHEY, CDR2 SMNVEV (reference sequence). The V and J ends lost 5 bases and 3 bases, in that order; junction bases with no gene match: 6. This CDR3 contains 14 residues. CDR3 region: CASSPIAGYYEQYF. In nucleotides, the CDR3 is TGTGCCAGCAGTCCGATAGCGGGATACTACGAGCAGTACTTC.

The V and J genes are TRBV20-1 and TRBJ2-3; 8 positions match TRBD1. The CDR3 is 18 residues long. Germline V gene lookup returns CDR1 DFQATT and CDR2 SNEGSKA (reference sequence). Germline trimming cut 5 bases from V and 5 bases from J; bases unmatched to any gene: 21. DNA of the CDR3: TGCAGTGCTGGGACAGGCCTCCTCTATGAGGTGACGAGAGATACGCAGTATTTT. Translating gives CSAGTGLLYEVTRDTQYF.